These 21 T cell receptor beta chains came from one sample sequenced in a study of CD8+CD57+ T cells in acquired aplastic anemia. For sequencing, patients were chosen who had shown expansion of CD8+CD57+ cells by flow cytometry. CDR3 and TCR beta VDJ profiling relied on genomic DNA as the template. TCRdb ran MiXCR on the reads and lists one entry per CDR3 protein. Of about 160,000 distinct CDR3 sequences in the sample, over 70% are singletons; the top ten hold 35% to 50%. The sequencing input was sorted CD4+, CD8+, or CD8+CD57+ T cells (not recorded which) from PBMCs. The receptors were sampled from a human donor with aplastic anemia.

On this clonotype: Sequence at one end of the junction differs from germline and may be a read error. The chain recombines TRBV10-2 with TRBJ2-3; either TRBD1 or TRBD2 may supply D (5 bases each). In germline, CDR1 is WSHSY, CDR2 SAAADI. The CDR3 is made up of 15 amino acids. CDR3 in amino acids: CASSTGTRGTDTQYF. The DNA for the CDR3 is TGTGCCAGCAGTACCGGGACGCGGGGCACAGATACGCAGTATTTT.

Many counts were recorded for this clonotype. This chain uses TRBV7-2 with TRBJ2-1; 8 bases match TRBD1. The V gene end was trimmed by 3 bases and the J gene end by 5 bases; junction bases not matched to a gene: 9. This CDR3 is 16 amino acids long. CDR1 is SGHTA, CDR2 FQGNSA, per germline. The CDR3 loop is CASSFPLQGVNNEQFF. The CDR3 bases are TGTGCCAGCAGCTTCCCACTACAGGGGGTGAACAATGAGCAGTTCTTC.

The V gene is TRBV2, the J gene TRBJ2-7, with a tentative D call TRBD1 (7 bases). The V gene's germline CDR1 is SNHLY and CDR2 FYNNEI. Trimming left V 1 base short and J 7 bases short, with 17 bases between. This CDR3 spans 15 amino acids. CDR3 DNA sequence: TGTGCCAGCAGTGAAGGGTGGAAGGGGGCGGGGGAGCAGTACTTC. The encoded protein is CASSEGWKGAGEQYF.

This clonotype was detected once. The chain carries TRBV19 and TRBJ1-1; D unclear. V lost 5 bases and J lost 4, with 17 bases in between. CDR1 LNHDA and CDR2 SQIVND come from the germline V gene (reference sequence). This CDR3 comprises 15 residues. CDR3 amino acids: CASSLWARGSTEAFF. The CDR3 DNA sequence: TGTGCCAGTAGTCTCTGGGCCCGCGGATCCACTGAAGCTTTCTTT.

CDR3 sequence: CASNRGPSYEQYF. The CDR3 DNA sequence: TGTGCCAGTAATCGGGGGCCCTCCTACGAGCAGTACTTC. The chain recombines TRBV19 with TRBJ2-7; D could derive from TRBD1 or TRBD2 (6 bases each). V lost 7 bases and J lost 0, with 10 bases in between. The CDR3 is 13 residues long. CDR1 LNHDA and CDR2 SQIVND come from the germline V gene (reference sequence).

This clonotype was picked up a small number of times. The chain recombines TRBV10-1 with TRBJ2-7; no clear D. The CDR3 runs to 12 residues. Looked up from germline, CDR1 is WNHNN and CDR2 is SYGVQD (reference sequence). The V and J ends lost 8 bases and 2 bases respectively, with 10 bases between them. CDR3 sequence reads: CASGRNTYEQYF. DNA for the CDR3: TGCGCCAGCGGACGCAATACCTACGAGCAGTACTTC.

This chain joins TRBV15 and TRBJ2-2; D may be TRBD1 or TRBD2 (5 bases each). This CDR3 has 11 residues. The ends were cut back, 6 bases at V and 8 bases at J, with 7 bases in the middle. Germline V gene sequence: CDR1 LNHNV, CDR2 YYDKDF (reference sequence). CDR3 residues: CATRGVGELFF. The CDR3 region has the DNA TGTGCCACCAGGGGGGTAGGGGAGCTGTTTTTT. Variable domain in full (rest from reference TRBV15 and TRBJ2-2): DAMVIQNPRYQVTQFGKPVTLSCSQTLNHNVMYWYQQKSSQAPKLLFHYYDKDFNNEADTPDNFQSRRPNTSFCFLDIRSPGLGDTAMYLCATRGVGELFFGEGSRLTVL.

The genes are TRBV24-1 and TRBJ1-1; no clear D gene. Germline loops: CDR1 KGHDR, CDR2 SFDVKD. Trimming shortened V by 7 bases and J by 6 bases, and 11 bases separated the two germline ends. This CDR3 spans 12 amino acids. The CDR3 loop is CATSRGNSEAFF. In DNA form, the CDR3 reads TGTGCCACCAGCCGGGGTAATTCTGAAGCTTTCTTT.

CDR3 sequence: CASSQGIGREQYF. The DNA for the CDR3 is TGTGCCAGCAGCCAAGGGATTGGCCGCGAGCAGTACTTC. The chain employs TRBV14 and TRBJ2-7; D not resolved. Trimming took off 1 base at V and 6 bases at J, with 10 bases between the two ends. The CDR3 is 13 amino acids. Germline V gene sequence: CDR1 SGHDN, CDR2 FVKESK.

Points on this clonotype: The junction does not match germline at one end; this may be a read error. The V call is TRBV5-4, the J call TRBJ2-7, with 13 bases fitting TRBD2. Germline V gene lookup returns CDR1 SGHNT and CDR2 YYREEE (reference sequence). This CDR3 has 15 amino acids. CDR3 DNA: TGCGCCAGCAGCCTAGGACTAGCGGGAGATTTCGAGCAGTACTTC. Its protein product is CASSLGLAGDFEQYF.

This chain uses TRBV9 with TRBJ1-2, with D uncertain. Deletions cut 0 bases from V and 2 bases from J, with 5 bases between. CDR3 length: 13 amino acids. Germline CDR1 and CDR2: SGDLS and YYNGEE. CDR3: CASSVDANYGYTF. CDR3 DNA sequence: TGTGCCAGCAGCGTAGATGCCAACTATGGCTACACCTTC.

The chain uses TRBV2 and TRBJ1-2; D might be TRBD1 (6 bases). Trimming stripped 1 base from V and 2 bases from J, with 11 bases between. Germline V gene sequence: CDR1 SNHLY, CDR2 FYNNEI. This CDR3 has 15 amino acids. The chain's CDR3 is CASSEGWTVNYGYTF. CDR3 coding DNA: TGTGCCAGCAGTGAAGGGTGGACAGTAAACTATGGCTACACCTTC.

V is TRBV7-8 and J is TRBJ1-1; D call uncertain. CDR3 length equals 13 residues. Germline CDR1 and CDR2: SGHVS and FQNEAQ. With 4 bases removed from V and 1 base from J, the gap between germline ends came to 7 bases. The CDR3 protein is CASSYAGNTEAFF. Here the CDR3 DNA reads TGTGCCAGCAGCTACGCAGGGAACACTGAAGCTTTCTTT.

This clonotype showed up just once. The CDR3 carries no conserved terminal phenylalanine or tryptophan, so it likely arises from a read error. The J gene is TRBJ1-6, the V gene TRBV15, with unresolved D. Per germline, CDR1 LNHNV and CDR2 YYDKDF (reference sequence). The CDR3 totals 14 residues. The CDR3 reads CATSREAENSLLHV. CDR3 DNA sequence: TGTGCCACCAGCAGAGAGGCAGAGAATTCACTCCTCCACGTT.

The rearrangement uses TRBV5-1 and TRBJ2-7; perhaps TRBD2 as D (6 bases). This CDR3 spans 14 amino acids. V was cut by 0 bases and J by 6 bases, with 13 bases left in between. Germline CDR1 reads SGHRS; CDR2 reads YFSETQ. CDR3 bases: TGCGCCAGCAGCTTGGTAGCCGGGGGTCGCGAGCAGTACTTC. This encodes CASSLVAGGREQYF.

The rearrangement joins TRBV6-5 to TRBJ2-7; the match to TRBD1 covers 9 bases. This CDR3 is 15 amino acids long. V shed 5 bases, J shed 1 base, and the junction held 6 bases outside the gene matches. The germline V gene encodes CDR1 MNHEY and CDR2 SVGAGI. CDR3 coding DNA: TGTGCCAGCAGTAAGCGGACAGGGGCATCCTACGAGCAGTACTTC. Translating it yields CASSKRTGASYEQYF.

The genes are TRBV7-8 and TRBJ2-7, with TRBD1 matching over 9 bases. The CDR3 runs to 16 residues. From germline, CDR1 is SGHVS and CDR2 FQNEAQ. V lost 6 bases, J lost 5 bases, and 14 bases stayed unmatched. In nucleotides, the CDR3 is TGTGCCAGCAGTTACGCATCGACAGGGGGAAGTAACGAGCAGTACTTC. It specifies CASSYASTGGSNEQYF.

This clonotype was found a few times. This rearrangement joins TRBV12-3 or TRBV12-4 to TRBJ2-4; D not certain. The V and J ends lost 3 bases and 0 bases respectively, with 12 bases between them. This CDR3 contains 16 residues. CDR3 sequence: CASSLSIGLAKNIQYF. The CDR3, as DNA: TGTGCCAGCAGTTTGTCTATCGGGTTAGCCAAAAACATTCAGTACTTC.

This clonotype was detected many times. CDR3 in DNA: TGCAGCGTTGAAGGAGCAGGAAGGCAGGGGGTCTCCTACGAGCAGTACTTC. This gives the protein CSVEGAGRQGVSYEQYF. This chain links TRBV29-1 with TRBJ2-7, with 7 positions matching TRBD1. CDR3 length: 17 amino acids. With V trimmed by 1 base and J by 0 bases, 12 bases remained unmatched. The germline gives CDR1 SQVTM, CDR2 ANQGSEA.

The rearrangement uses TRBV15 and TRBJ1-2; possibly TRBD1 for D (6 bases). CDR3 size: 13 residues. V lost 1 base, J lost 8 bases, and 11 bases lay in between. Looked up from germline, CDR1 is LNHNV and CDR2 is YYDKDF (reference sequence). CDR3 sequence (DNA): TGTGCCACCAGCAGAGGCCCAGGGGAAGGCTACACCTTC. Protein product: CATSRGPGEGYTF. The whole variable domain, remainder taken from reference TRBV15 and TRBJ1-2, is DAMVIQNPRYQVTQFGKPVTLSCSQTLNHNVMYWYQQKSSQAPKLLFHYYDKDFNNEADTPDNFQSRRPNTSFCFLDIRSPGLGDTAMYLCATSRGPGEGYTFGSGTRLTVV.

CDR3 DNA sequence: TGTGCCACCAGTGTAGGGACTGAAGCTTTCTTT. Its translation: CATSVGTEAFF. The J gene is TRBJ1-1, the V gene TRBV24-1; D is ambiguous. Germline V gives CDR1 KGHDR, CDR2 SFDVKD. Trimming took off 5 bases at V and 5 bases at J, with 5 bases between the two ends. The CDR3 length is 11 residues.